This T cell receptor (beta chain) was sequenced during a study of blood T cell repertoires in COVID-19. About the research overall: The samples span acute and convalescent COVID-19 from the United States, Italy and Spain. Nucleic acid was either cDNA or gDNA, and it came from T cells, B-cell-depleted T cells, or PBMCs.

Per the germline V gene, CDR1 is LGHNT and CDR2 is FRNRAP. The CDR3 consists of 13 residues. V was cut by 3 bases and J by 7 bases, with 12 bases left in between. In the study's own analysis: Cell counts per sample came from amplifying reference gene primers. Measured with immunoSEQ multiplex PCR; TCRdb has only the in-frame clones, and not every one. From that table come the V and J calls and clone size; the DNA was used to work out D and trimming. The data contain some 100,000 clones, about 90% of them singletons. This clonotype was obtained from a human donor in a cohort sampled during active COVID-19. The chain couples TRBV12-5 to TRBJ2-5; the D gene is possibly TRBD1 (5 bases). Sequenced input: peripheral blood. The DNA of the CDR3 is TGTGCTAGTGGTTTTGGGCACCAGGGGACCCAGTACTTC. It yields the protein CASGFGHQGTQYF.